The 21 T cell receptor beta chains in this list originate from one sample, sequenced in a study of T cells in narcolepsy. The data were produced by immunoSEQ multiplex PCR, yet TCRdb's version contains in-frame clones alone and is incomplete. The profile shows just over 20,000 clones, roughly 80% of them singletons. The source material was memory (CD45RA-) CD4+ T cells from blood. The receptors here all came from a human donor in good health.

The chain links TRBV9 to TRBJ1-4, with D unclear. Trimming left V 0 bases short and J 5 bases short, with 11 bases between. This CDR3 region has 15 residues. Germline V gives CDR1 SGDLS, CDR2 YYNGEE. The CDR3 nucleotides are TGTGCCAGCAGCGTAGCGCCGACAATAAATGAAAAACTGTTTTTT. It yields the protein CASSVAPTINEKLFF. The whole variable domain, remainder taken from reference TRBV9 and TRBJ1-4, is DSGVTQTPKHLITATGQRVTLRCSPRSGDLSVYWYQQSLDQGLQFLIQYYNGEERAKGNILERFSAQQFPDLHSELNLSSLELGDSALYFCASSVAPTINEKLFFGSGTQLSVL.

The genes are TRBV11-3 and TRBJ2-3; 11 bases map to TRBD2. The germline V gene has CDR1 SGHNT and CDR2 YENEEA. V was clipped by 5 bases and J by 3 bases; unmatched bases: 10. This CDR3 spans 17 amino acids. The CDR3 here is CASSKPLAGGGTDTQYF. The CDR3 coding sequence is TGTGCCAGCAGCAAGCCCCTAGCGGGAGGAGGGACAGATACGCAGTATTTT.

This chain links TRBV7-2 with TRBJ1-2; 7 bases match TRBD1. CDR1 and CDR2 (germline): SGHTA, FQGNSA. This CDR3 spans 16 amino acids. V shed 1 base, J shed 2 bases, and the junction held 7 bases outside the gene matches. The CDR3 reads CASSLDRATGNYGYTF. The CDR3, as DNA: TGTGCCAGCAGCTTAGATCGTGCGACAGGGAACTATGGCTACACCTTC.

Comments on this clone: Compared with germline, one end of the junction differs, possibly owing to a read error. The CDR3, as DNA: TGTGCTAGCAGCCTCGGGACAGGGGGTTTCACAGATACGCAGTATTTT. Encoded protein: CASSLGTGGFTDTQYF. The chain carries TRBV7-7 and TRBJ2-3; TRBD1 agrees at 11 bases. CDR1 SSHAT and CDR2 FNYEAQ come from the germline V gene (reference sequence). The CDR3 runs to 16 residues.

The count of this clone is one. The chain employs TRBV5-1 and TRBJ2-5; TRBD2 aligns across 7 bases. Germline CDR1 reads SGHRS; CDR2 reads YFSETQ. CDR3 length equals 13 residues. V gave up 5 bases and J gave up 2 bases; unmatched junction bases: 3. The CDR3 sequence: CASSIGGQETQYF. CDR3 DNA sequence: TGCGCCAGCAGTATCGGGGGGCAAGAGACCCAGTACTTC. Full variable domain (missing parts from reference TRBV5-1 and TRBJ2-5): KAGVTQTPRYLIKTRGQQVTLSCSPISGHRSVSWYQQTPGQGLQFLFEYFSETQRNKGNFPGRFSGRQFSNSRSEMNVSTLELGDSALYLCASSIGGQETQYFGPGTRLLVL.

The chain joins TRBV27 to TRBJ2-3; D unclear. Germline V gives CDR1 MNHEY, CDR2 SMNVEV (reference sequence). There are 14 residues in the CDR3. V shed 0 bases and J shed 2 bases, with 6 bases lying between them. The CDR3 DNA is TGTGCCAGCAGTTTATCAGTCTCCACAGATACGCAGTATTTT. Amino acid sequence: CASSLSVSTDTQYF.

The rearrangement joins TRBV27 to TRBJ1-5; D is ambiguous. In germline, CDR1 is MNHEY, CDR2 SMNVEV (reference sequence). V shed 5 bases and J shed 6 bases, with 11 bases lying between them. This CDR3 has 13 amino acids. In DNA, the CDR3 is TGTGCCAGCAGTACACCGGTTGGTCAGCCCCAGCATTTT. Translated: CASSTPVGQPQHF.

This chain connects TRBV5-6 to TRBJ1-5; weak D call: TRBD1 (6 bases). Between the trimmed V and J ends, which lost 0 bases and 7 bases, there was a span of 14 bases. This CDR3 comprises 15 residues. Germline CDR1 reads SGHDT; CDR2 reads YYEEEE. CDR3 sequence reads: CASSLAQGGHQPQHF. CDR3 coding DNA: TGTGCCAGCAGCTTGGCACAGGGTGGACACCAGCCCCAGCATTTT.

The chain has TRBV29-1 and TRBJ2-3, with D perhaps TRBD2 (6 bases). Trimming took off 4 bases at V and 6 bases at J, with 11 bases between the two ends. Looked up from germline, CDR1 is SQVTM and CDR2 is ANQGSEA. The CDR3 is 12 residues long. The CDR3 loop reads CSVGGGRDTQYF. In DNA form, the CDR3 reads TGCAGCGTTGGCGGAGGGCGGGATACGCAGTATTTT.

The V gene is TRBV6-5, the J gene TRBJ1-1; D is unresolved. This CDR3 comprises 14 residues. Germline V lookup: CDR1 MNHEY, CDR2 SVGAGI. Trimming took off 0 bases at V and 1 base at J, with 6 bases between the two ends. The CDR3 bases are TGTGCCAGCAGTTACTCGACGACGAACACTGAAGCTTTCTTT. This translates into CASSYSTTNTEAFF.

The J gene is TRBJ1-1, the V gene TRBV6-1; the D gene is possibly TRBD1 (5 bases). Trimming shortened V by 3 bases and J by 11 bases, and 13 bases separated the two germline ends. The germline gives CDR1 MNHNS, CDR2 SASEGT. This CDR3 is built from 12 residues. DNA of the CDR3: TGTGCCAGCAGTGATGGGGGGTTGGCGGCTTTCTTT. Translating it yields CASSDGGLAAFF.

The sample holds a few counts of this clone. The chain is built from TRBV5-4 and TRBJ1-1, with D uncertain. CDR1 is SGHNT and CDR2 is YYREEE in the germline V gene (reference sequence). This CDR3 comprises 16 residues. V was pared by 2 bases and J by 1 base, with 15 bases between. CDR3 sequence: CASSFVVSAGNTEAFF. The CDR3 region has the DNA TGTGCCAGCAGCTTCGTTGTCAGTGCAGGGAACACTGAAGCTTTCTTT.

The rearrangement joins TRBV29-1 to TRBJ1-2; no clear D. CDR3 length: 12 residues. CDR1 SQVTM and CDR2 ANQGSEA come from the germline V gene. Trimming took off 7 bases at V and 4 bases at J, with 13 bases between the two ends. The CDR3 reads CSGDRGGYGYTF. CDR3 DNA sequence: TGCAGCGGGGATCGGGGAGGCTATGGCTACACCTTC. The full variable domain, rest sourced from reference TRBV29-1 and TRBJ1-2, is SAVISQKPSRDICQRGTSLTIQCQVDSQVTMMFWYRQQPGQSLTLIATANQGSEATYESGFVIDKFPISRPNLTFSTLTVSNMSPEDSSIYLCSGDRGGYGYTFGSGTRLTVV.

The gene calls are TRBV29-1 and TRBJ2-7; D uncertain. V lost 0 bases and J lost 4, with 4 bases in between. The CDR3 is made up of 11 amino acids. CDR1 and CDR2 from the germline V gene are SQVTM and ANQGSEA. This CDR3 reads CSVEDRYEQYF. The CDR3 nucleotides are TGCAGCGTTGAAGATCGGTACGAGCAGTACTTC.

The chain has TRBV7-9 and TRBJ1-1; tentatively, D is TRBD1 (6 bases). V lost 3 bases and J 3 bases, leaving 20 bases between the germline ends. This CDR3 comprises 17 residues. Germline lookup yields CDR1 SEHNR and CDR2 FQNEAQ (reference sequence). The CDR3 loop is CASSLNGGARRDTEAFF. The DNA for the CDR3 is TGTGCCAGCAGCTTGAATGGGGGGGCGCGAAGGGACACTGAAGCTTTCTTT. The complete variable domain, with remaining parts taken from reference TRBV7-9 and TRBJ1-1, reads DTGVSQNPRHKITKRGQNVTFRCDPISEHNRLYWYRQTLGQGPEFLTYFQNEAQLEKSRLLSDRFSAERPKGSFSTLEIQRTEQGDSAMYLCASSLNGGARRDTEAFFGQGTRLTVV.

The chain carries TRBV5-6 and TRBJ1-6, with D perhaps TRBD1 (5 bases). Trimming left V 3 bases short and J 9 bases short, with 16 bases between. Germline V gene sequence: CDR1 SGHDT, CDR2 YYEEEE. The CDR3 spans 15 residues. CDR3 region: CASSSSGTLRSPLHF. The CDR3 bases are TGTGCCAGCAGCTCCTCCGGGACTTTACGTTCACCCCTCCACTTT.

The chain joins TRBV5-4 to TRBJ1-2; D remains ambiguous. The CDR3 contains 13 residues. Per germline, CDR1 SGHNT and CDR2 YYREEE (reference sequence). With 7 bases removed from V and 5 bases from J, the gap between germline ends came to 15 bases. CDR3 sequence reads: CASHLAGLYGYTF. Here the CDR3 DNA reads TGTGCCAGCCACCTAGCGGGTCTTTATGGCTACACCTTC.

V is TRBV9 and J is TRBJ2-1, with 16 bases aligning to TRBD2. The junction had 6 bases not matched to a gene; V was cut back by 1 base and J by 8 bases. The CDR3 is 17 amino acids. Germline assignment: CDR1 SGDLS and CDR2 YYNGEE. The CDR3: CASSVMGTSGRGHEQFF. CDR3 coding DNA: TGTGCCAGCAGCGTAATGGGGACTAGCGGGAGGGGACATGAGCAGTTCTTC.

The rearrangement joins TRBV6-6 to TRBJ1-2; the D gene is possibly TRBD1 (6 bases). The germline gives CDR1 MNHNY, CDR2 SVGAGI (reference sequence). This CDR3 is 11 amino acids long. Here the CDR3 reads CTVGASYGYTF. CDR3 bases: TGTACCGTGGGGGCATCTTATGGCTACACCTTC.

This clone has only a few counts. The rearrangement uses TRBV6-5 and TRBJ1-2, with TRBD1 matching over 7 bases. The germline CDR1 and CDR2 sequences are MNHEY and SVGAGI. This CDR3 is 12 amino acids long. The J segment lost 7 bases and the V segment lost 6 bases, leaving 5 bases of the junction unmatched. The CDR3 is CASRTTGFGYTF. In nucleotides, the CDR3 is TGTGCCAGCAGGACGACAGGGTTTGGCTACACCTTC.

The DNA of the CDR3 is TGCGCCAGCAGCTTGGGCCCTGGACAGGGAGAAGGGGAAAAACTGTTTTTT. Residues: CASSLGPGQGEGEKLFF. The genes are TRBV5-1 and TRBJ1-4, with TRBD1 identical over 8 bases. The CDR3 is made up of 17 amino acids. Germline-derived CDR1 and CDR2 are SGHRS and YFSETQ. The trim removed 0 bases at V and 8 bases at J, leaving 12 bases unmatched.